Following are 2 T cell receptor beta chains from one sample sequenced in a study of metastatic and nonmetastatic thyroid tumors. None of the patients had undergone any treatment ahead of thyroid surgery. From the PCR reads, TCRdb re-called clones with MiXCR. The sample carries about 40,000 clones, approximately 15% recorded once. The sequencing sample was made of blood. These TCRs come from a female donor with papillary thyroid cancer or a benign thyroid nodule (not recorded which). Some clones in this sample may be carry-over from other donors' samples.

There are many counts of this clone. The V call is TRBV24-1, the J call TRBJ2-2; weak D call: TRBD2 (6 bases). The germline V gene encodes CDR1 KGHDR and CDR2 SFDVKD. V lost 3 bases, J lost 0 bases, and 10 bases lay in between. The CDR3 has 16 amino acids. CDR3: CATSDGTYANTGELFF. CDR3 in DNA: TGTGCCACCAGTGATGGGACTTACGCGAACACCGGGGAGCTGTTTTTT.

At least ten counts were recorded for this clone. The rearrangement uses TRBV18 and TRBJ2-7, with 10 bases lining up with TRBD2. There are 15 residues in the CDR3. In germline, CDR1 is KGHSH, CDR2 LQKENI. V dropped 1 base and J dropped 5; count of bases not matched to a gene: 5. CDR3 nucleotides: TGTGCCAGCTCACCACAGGGACTAGCGCAAGACGAGCAGTACTTC. Translating it yields CASSPQGLAQDEQYF.